The 28 T cell receptor beta chains given below trace back to one sample, sequenced in a study of shared clonotypes between healthy human individuals. Repertoires were generated with immunoSEQ multiplex PCR, while TCRdb's copy carries only in-frame clones and drops some. The sample holds about 2.3 million clones, less than 95% seen once. Material for sequencing was naive CD4+ T cells from PBMCs. Subset denoted: CD45RA+ positively selected. Receptors originate from a man younger than 35 in good health. Some clones in this sample may be carry-over from other donors' samples.

The chain couples TRBV11-1 to TRBJ1-2, with D hard to call. CDR1 and CDR2 from the germline V gene are SGHAT and FQDESV (reference sequence). V was cut by 2 bases and J by 4 bases, with 17 bases left in between. The CDR3 is 16 amino acids. Here the CDR3 DNA reads TGTGCCAGCAGCTTAACCGGTCTGGGCACTACCTATGGCTACACCTTC. Its translation: CASSLTGLGTTYGYTF.

V gene TRBV15 combines with J gene TRBJ2-1; D might be TRBD1 (6 bases). The CDR3 spans 17 residues. V gave up 0 bases and J gave up 3 bases, with 15 bases separating them. CDR1 LNHNV and CDR2 YYDKDF come from the germline V gene (reference sequence). The CDR3 region is CATSRDPGESVYNEQFF. The CDR3 DNA follows: TGTGCCACCAGCAGAGACCCAGGGGAATCAGTCTACAATGAGCAGTTCTTC.

The V gene is TRBV5-6, the J gene TRBJ2-7; D possibly corresponds to TRBD2 (5 bases). V was cut by 1 base and J by 2 bases, with 16 bases left in between. Germline values: CDR1 SGHDT, CDR2 YYEEEE. This CDR3 has 16 amino acids. Written as DNA, the CDR3 is TGTGCCAGCAGCTTGTTCGGAGGAGCCGGCCCCTACGAGCAGTACTTC. It is translated as CASSLFGGAGPYEQYF.

J is TRBJ1-2 and V is TRBV6-5; 8 nucleotides line up with TRBD1. The CDR3 sequence is 15 residues long. Germline CDR1 MNHEY, CDR2 SVGAGI. Losses at the gene ends were 0 bases for V and 4 bases for J; bases not matched to a gene: 4. As DNA, the CDR3 is TGTGCCAGCAGTTACTCTCCCAGGGGGCTCTATGGCTACACCTTC. It yields the protein CASSYSPRGLYGYTF.

This rearrangement joins TRBV5-8 to TRBJ2-5; D gene uncertain. Germline CDR1 and CDR2: SGHTS and YDEGEE. This CDR3 spans 13 amino acids. V shed 4 bases and J shed 4 bases, with 11 bases lying between them. In DNA, the CDR3 is TGTGCCAGCAGCCCTACAGCTGCAGAGACCCAGTACTTC. Translating gives CASSPTAAETQYF.

The chain combines TRBV6-6 with TRBJ2-1; D possibly corresponds to TRBD2 (7 bases). Germline CDR1 is MNHNY and CDR2 is SVGAGI (reference sequence). Trimming stripped 6 bases from V and 0 bases from J, with 15 bases between. The CDR3 sequence is 16 residues long. The CDR3 sequence: CASRGERDNSYNEQFF. CDR3 DNA: TGTGCCAGCAGGGGGGAGCGGGACAACTCCTACAATGAGCAGTTCTTC.

The V and J genes are TRBV5-6 and TRBJ2-6; D not certain. With 4 bases removed from V and 0 bases from J, the gap between germline ends came to 11 bases. Germline V gene sequence: CDR1 SGHDT, CDR2 YYEEEE. The CDR3 is made up of 16 amino acids. The CDR3: CASSRSTASGANVLTF. CDR3 nucleotide sequence: TGTGCCAGCAGCCGTTCGACGGCCTCTGGGGCCAACGTCCTGACTTTC.

The gene calls are TRBV5-4 and TRBJ2-3; perhaps TRBD2 as D (5 bases). This CDR3 contains 14 residues. V was clipped by 3 bases and J by 2 bases, with 10 bases between them. Germline V gene lookup returns CDR1 SGHNT and CDR2 YYREEE (reference sequence). CDR3 sequence: CASSYDYFTDTQYF. The CDR3 nucleotides are TGTGCCAGCAGCTACGACTACTTCACAGATACGCAGTATTTT.

CDR3 protein: CASSVKPGGGHEQYF. CDR3 DNA: TGCGCCAGCAGCGTAAAACCCGGAGGCGGTCACGAGCAGTACTTC. The V call is TRBV5-1, the J call TRBJ2-7; D is perhaps TRBD2 (5 bases). This CDR3 contains 15 residues. Between the trimmed V and J ends, which lost 4 bases and 5 bases, there was a span of 19 bases. Germline V gives CDR1 SGHRS, CDR2 YFSETQ.

For this clone: The same CDR3 is also encoded by other DNA sequences in this sample. V usage is TRBV5-4 and J usage is TRBJ2-3; 12 positions agree with TRBD2. The CDR3 totals 17 residues. V trimming: 2 bases; J trimming: 0 bases; junction bases outside the gene matches: 4. CDR1 SGHNT and CDR2 YYREEE come from the germline V gene (reference sequence). The CDR3 region is CASSLRLAGASTDTQYF. The CDR3 DNA reads as TGTGCCAGCAGCTTAAGACTAGCGGGAGCGAGCACAGATACGCAGTATTTT. Full variable domain (remainder filled in from reference TRBV5-4 and TRBJ2-3): ETGVTQSPTHLIKTRGQQVTLRCSSQSGHNTVSWYQQALGQGPQFIFQYYREEENGRGNFPPRFSGLQFPNYSSELNVNALELDDSALYLCASSLRLAGASTDTQYFGPGTRLTVL.

The chain combines TRBV7-9 with TRBJ2-5; 14 positions match TRBD2. V shed 2 bases, J shed 1 base, and the junction held 6 bases outside the gene matches. CDR1 is SEHNR and CDR2 is FQNEAQ in the germline V gene (reference sequence). The CDR3 runs 18 residues. The CDR3 spells CASSLPYGTSGSQETQYF. The DNA of the CDR3 is TGTGCCAGCAGCTTACCGTATGGGACTAGCGGGAGCCAAGAGACCCAGTACTTC. Full variable domain (missing parts from reference TRBV7-9 and TRBJ2-5): DTGVSQNPRHKITKRGQNVTFRCDPISEHNRLYWYRQTLGQGPEFLTYFQNEAQLEKSRLLSDRFSAERPKGSFSTLEIQRTEQGDSAMYLCASSLPYGTSGSQETQYFGPGTRLLVL.

The rearrangement links TRBV5-1 to TRBJ2-7, with 9 bases aligning to TRBD2. The germline CDR1 and CDR2 sequences are SGHRS and YFSETQ. This CDR3 region has 18 residues. J was trimmed by 2 bases and V by 2 bases; bases with no gene match: 14. The CDR3 region is CASSLTTRSGSEPYEQYF. CDR3 nucleotides: TGCGCCAGCAGCTTAACTACCCGTAGCGGGAGCGAACCCTACGAGCAGTACTTC.

V gene TRBV18 combines with J gene TRBJ2-2; 8 bases are shared with TRBD2. J gave up 7 bases and V 3 bases, and 4 bases lay outside the gene matches. Per germline, CDR1 KGHSH and CDR2 LQKENI. This CDR3 is built from 14 residues. The CDR3: CASSPGLDSGELFF. The DNA for the CDR3 is TGTGCCAGCTCACCGGGACTAGATAGCGGGGAGCTGTTTTTT.

With respect to this clone: Other nucleotide sequences in the sample specify the same CDR3. J is TRBJ2-3 and V is TRBV5-4; D is unclear. This CDR3 is 13 amino acids long. Trimming removed 2 bases at V and 0 bases at J, with 4 bases between. CDR1 and CDR2 (germline): SGHNT, YYREEE (reference sequence). CDR3 residues: CASSLPSTDTQYF. The CDR3 DNA sequence: TGTGCCAGCAGCTTACCCAGCACAGATACGCAGTATTTT. The full variable domain, its missing parts supplied by reference TRBV5-4 and TRBJ2-3, is ETGVTQSPTHLIKTRGQQVTLRCSSQSGHNTVSWYQQALGQGPQFIFQYYREEENGRGNFPPRFSGLQFPNYSSELNVNALELDDSALYLCASSLPSTDTQYFGPGTRLTVL.

Only one count was recorded for this clone. The chain employs TRBV5-8 and TRBJ1-1; 8 bases line up with TRBD1. The J segment lost 3 bases and the V segment lost 4 bases, leaving 8 bases of the junction unmatched. Per the germline V gene, CDR1 is SGHTS and CDR2 is YDEGEE. The CDR3 is made up of 15 amino acids. The CDR3 nucleotides are TGTGCCAGCAGCGCCCGGACAGGGAGGGACACTGAAGCTTTCTTT. It yields the protein CASSARTGRDTEAFF. The variable domain in full, with the rest retrieved from reference TRBV5-8 and TRBJ1-1, is EAGVTQSPTHLIKTRGQQATLRCSPISGHTSVYWYQQALGLGLQFLLWYDEGEERNRGNFPPRFSGRQFPNYSSELNVNALELEDSALYLCASSARTGRDTEAFFGQGTRLTVV.

The J gene is TRBJ2-1, the V gene TRBV18, with TRBD1 as a possible D gene (5 bases). Germline CDR1 and CDR2: KGHSH and LQKENI. CDR3 length: 14 residues. Trimming removed 5 bases from V and 9 bases from J, with 17 bases in between. In nucleotides, the CDR3 is TGTGCCAGCTCAGGGCAAACTCAGGGAACTGAGCAGTTCTTC. Its protein is CASSGQTQGTEQFF. The whole variable domain, remainder taken from reference TRBV18 and TRBJ2-1, is NAGVMQNPRHLVRRRGQEARLRCSPMKGHSHVYWYRQLPEEGLKFMVYLQKENIIDESGMPKERFSAEFPKEGPSILRIQQVVRGDSAAYFCASSGQTQGTEQFFGPGTRLTVL.

V gene TRBV5-1 combines with J gene TRBJ2-1; 10 positions agree with TRBD2. After removal of 2 bases from V and 2 bases from J, the junction contained 10 bases not matched to a gene. The V gene's germline CDR1 is SGHRS and CDR2 YFSETQ. This CDR3 has 18 residues. The CDR3 loop is CASSFGLAGALAYNEQFF. The CDR3 region has the DNA TGCGCCAGCAGCTTCGGGCTAGCGGGGGCACTCGCCTACAATGAGCAGTTCTTC.

This rearrangement joins TRBV15 to TRBJ2-1; no clear D. Germline lookup yields CDR1 LNHNV and CDR2 YYDKDF (reference sequence). With 5 bases removed from V and 4 bases from J, the gap between germline ends came to 3 bases. This CDR3 is built from 11 residues. The CDR3 sequence: CATSQYNEQFF. The CDR3 DNA reads as TGTGCCACCAGCCAGTACAATGAGCAGTTCTTC.

The V and J genes are TRBV28 and TRBJ2-7; tentatively, D is TRBD2 (6 bases). Germline V CDR1 and CDR2: MDHEN, SYDVKM. V was pared by 6 bases and J by 4 bases, with 13 bases between. The CDR3 has 13 amino acids. Here the CDR3 reads CASSQLAGYEQYF. The CDR3 DNA reads TGTGCCAGCAGCCAACTCGCGGGGTACGAGCAGTACTTC.

This chain links TRBV7-9 with TRBJ1-1, with D tentatively TRBD1 (5 bases). Trimming took off 1 base at V and 3 bases at J, with 9 bases between the two ends. The germline V gene has CDR1 SEHNR and CDR2 FQNEAQ (reference sequence). The CDR3 length is 14 residues. The CDR3 sequence is CASSLVAGHTEAFF. CDR3 sequence (DNA): TGTGCCAGCAGCTTAGTTGCGGGACACACTGAAGCTTTCTTT.

The chain combines TRBV6-4 with TRBJ2-2; D is perhaps TRBD1 (5 bases). Per germline, CDR1 MRHNA and CDR2 SNTAGT. CDR3 length equals 16 residues. Trimming stripped 6 bases from V and 1 base from J, with 15 bases between. The DNA for the CDR3 is TGTGCCAGCAGCGCCCGGGTGGGGCTGAACACCGGGGAGCTGTTTTTT. This sequence encodes CASSARVGLNTGELFF.

The rearrangement links TRBV18 to TRBJ2-3; TRBD1 matches 8 bases. V shed 3 bases, J shed 1 base, and the junction held 3 bases outside the gene matches. The CDR3 extends over 15 amino acids. From germline, CDR1 is KGHSH and CDR2 LQKENI. CDR3 sequence: CASSPDRAGTDTQYF. The CDR3 DNA reads as TGTGCCAGCTCACCGGACAGGGCGGGCACAGATACGCAGTATTTT.

The chain couples TRBV19 to TRBJ2-1, with 7 bases fitting TRBD2. Germline V gene lookup returns CDR1 LNHDA and CDR2 SQIVND (reference sequence). This CDR3 has 13 residues. DNA for the CDR3: TGTGCAGCGCGGGAGAGCTCCTACAATGAGCAGTTCTTC. The encoded protein is CAARESSYNEQFF.

Here the CDR3 DNA reads TGCGCCAGCAGCGGGACAGGGTTCTCCGGGGAGCTGTTTTTT. Its protein product is CASSGTGFSGELFF. V is TRBV5-1 and J is TRBJ2-2; 9 bases are a match to TRBD1. Trimming took 4 bases from V and 6 from J; bases not matched to a gene: 4. The CDR3 is 14 amino acids. Germline CDR1 and CDR2: SGHRS and YFSETQ.

V and J are TRBV2 and TRBJ1-2; D unclear. The CDR3 has 18 amino acids. V was cut by 1 base and J by 1 base, with 19 bases left in between. Germline V lookup: CDR1 SNHLY, CDR2 FYNNEI. CDR3 region: CASSEGPTPGSYNYGYTF. The CDR3 DNA sequence: TGTGCCAGCAGTGAAGGCCCGACGCCCGGGTCCTATAACTATGGCTACACCTTC.

The CDR3: CATRWQGGISYEQYF. CDR3 DNA: TGTGCCACGAGGTGGCAGGGGGGTATCTCCTACGAGCAGTACTTC. The chain carries TRBV28 and TRBJ2-7, with D perhaps TRBD1 (7 bases). There are 15 residues in the CDR3. The germline V gene has CDR1 MDHEN and CDR2 SYDVKM. The germline V and J ends were trimmed by 10 bases and 0 bases, with 19 bases remaining between them.

This clone occurred a few times. The V and J genes are TRBV5-1 and TRBJ1-1; no clear D. Trimming left V 4 bases short and J 3 bases short, with 7 bases between. The CDR3 covers 12 residues. CDR1 and CDR2 from the germline V gene are SGHRS and YFSETQ. CDR3 protein: CASSLDHTEAFF. CDR3 DNA sequence: TGCGCCAGCAGCCTCGACCACACTGAAGCTTTCTTT. Combining the CDR3 with reference TRBV5-1 and TRBJ1-1 gives the whole variable domain KAGVTQTPRYLIKTRGQQVTLSCSPISGHRSVSWYQQTPGQGLQFLFEYFSETQRNKGNFPGRFSGRQFSNSRSEMNVSTLELGDSALYLCASSLDHTEAFFGQGTRLTVV.

This clone has only one observation. This rearrangement joins TRBV7-9 to TRBJ1-2; D unresolved. CDR3 length: 14 residues. V gave up 5 bases and J gave up 5 bases, with 15 bases separating them. Germline CDR1 SEHNR, CDR2 FQNEAQ (reference sequence). The CDR3 DNA sequence: TGTGCCAGCAGCCGCGATATGCGCGCGTATGGCTACACCTTC. Amino acids: CASSRDMRAYGYTF.